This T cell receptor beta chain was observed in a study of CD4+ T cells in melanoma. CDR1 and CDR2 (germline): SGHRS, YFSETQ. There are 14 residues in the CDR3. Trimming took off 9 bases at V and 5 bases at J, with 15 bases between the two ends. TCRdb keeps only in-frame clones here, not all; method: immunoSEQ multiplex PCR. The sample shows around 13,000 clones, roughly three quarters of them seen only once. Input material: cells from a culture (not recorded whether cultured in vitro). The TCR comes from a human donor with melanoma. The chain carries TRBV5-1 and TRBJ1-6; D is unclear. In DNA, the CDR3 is TGCGCCACCTCGACCCGCGGGAATAATTCACCCCTCCACTTT. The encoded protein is CATSTRGNNSPLHF. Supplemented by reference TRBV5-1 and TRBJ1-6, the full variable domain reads KAGVTQTPRYLIKTRGQQVTLSCSPISGHRSVSWYQQTPGQGLQFLFEYFSETQRNKGNFPGRFSGRQFSNSRSEMNVSTLELGDSALYLCATSTRGNNSPLHFGNGTRLTVT.